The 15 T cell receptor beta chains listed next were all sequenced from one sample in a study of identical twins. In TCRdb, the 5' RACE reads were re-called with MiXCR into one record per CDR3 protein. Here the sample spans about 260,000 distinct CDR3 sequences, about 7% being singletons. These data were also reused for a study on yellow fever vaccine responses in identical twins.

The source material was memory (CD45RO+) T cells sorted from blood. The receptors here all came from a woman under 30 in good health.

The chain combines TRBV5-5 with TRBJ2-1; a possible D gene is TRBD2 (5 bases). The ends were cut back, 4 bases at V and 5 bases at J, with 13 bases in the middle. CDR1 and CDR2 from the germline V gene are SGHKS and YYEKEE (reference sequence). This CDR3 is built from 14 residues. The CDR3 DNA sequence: TGTGCCAGCAGCGTAGACGTCGGGGACAATGAGCAGTTCTTC. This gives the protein CASSVDVGDNEQFF.

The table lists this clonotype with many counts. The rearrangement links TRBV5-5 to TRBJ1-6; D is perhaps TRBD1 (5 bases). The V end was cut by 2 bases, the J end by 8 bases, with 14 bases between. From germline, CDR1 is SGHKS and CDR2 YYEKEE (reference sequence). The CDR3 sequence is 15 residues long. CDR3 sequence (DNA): TGTGCCAGCAGCTTAGCTCCCACAGGCGATTCACCCCTCCACTTT. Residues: CASSLAPTGDSPLHF.

This CDR3 is CASSGQGTQSSYEQYV. Written as DNA, the CDR3 is TGTGCCAGCAGCGGGCAGGGAACCCAAAGCTCCTACGAGCAGTACGTC. The chain recombines TRBV28 with TRBJ2-7; D perhaps matches TRBD1 (5 bases). The CDR3 is made up of 16 amino acids. Deletions cut 6 bases from V and 0 bases from J, with 18 bases between. Germline CDR1 and CDR2: MDHEN and SYDVKM.

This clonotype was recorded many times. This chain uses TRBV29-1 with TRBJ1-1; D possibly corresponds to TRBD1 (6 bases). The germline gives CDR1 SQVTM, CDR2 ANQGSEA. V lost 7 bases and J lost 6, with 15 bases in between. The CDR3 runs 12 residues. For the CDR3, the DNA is TGCAGCGCATCTTTCACAGGGTCTGAAGCTTTCTTT. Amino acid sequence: CSASFTGSEAFF.

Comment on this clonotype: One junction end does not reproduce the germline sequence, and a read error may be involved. The CDR3 is CASSLDQTGEF. The CDR3 DNA sequence: TGTGCCAGCAGCTTGGACCAGACAGGGGAGTTC. The chain employs TRBV12-3 or TRBV12-4 and TRBJ2-5; 8 nucleotides agree with TRBD1. The CDR3 consists of 11 residues.

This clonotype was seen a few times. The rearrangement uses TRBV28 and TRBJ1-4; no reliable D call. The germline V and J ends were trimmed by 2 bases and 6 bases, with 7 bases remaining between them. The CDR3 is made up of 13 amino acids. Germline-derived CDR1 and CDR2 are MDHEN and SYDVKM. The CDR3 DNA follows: TGTGCCAGCAGTTTAAAGTCGGATGAAAAACTGTTTTTT. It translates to CASSLKSDEKLFF.

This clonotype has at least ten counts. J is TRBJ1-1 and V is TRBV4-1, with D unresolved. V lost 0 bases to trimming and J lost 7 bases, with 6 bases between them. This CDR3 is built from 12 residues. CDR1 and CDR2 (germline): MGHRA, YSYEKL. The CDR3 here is CASSQEVGEAFF. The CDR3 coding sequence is TGCGCCAGCAGCCAAGAAGTAGGTGAAGCTTTCTTT.

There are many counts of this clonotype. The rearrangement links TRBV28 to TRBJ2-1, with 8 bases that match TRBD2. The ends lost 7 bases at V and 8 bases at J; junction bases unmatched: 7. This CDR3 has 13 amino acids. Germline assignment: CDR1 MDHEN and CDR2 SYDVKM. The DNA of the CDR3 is TGTGCCAGCAATCAAGGGACTAGTTATGAGCAGTTCTTC. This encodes CASNQGTSYEQFF.

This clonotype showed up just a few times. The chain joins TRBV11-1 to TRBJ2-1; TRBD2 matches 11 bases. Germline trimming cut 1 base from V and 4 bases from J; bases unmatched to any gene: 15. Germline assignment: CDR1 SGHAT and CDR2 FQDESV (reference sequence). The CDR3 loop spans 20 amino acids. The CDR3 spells CASSLGFGTSGHNRYNEQFF. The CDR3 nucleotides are TGTGCCAGCAGCTTAGGGTTTGGGACTAGCGGACACAACAGGTACAATGAGCAGTTCTTC. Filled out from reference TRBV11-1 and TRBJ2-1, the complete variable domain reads EAEVAQSPRYKITEKSQAVAFWCDPISGHATLYWYRQILGQGPELLVQFQDESVVDDSQLPKDRFSAERLKGVDSTLKIQPAELGDSAMYLCASSLGFGTSGHNRYNEQFFGPGTRLTVL.

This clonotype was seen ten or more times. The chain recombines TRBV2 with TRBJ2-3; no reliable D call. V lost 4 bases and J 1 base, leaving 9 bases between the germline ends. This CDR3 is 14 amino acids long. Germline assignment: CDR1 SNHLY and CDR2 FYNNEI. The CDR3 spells CASSVTTRTDTQYF. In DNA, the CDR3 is TGTGCCAGCAGTGTTACTACCCGCACAGATACGCAGTATTTT.

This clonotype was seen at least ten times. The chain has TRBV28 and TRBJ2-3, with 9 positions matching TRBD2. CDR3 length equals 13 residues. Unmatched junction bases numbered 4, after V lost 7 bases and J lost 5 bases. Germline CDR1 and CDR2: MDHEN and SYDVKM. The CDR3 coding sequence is TGTGCCAGCACTCTTAGCGGGAGAGATACGCAGTATTTT. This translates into CASTLSGRDTQYF.

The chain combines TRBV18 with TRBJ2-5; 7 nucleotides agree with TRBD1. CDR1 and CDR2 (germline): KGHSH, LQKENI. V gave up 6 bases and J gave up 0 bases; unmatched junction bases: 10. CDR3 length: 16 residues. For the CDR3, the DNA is TGTGCCAGCTCGCAAAATCCCGGGACAGACCAAGAGACCCAGTACTTC. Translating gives CASSQNPGTDQETQYF.

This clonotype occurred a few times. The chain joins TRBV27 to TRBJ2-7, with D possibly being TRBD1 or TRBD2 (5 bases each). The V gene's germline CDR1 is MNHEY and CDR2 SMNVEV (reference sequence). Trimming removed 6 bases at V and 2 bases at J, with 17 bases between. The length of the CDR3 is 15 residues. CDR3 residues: CASRNNGAVPYEQYV. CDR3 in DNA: TGTGCCAGCAGAAACAACGGGGCAGTTCCCTACGAGCAGTACGTC.

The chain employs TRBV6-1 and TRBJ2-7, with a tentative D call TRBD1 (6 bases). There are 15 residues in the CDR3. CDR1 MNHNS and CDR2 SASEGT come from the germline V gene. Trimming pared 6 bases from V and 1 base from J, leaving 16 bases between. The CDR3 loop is CASRPTGFLSYEQYF. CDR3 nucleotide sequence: TGTGCCAGCAGGCCTACAGGGTTCCTATCCTACGAGCAGTACTTC.

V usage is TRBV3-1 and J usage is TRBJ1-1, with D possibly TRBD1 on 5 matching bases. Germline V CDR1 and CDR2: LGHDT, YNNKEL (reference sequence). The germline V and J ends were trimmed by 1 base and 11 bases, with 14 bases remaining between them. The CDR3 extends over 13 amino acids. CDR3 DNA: TGTGCCAGCAGCCAAGTCGAAGGAGAGGGGGCTTTCTTT. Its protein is CASSQVEGEGAFF.